This TCR beta chain was retrieved from a study of T cell responses to AZD1222 COVID-19 vaccine. TCRdb keeps only in-frame clones here, not all; method: immunoSEQ multiplex PCR. The table lists some 140,000 clones, approximately 85% of them singletons. The CDR3 runs 12 residues. Trimming cost V 2 bases and J 4 bases, with 6 bases left between them. Germline CDR1 KGHSH, CDR2 LQKENI. The source is an adult who received the MenACWY meningococcal vaccine as a control. The sample was peripheral blood, taken 28 days after the second dose of the MenACWY control vaccine. The chain has TRBV18 and TRBJ2-7; the D is unclear. The CDR3 spells CASSPGVYEQYF. The CDR3 DNA reads as TGTGCCAGCTCACCAGGGGTTTACGAGCAGTACTTC.